Listed here are 3 T cell receptor beta chains from one sample, sequenced in a study of T cells after yellow fever vaccination. One entry per CDR3 protein results from TCRdb running MiXCR on the 5' RACE reads. The data show under 300,000 distinct CDR3 sequences, 13% seen once. Sample: CD4+ T cells sorted from PBMCs, taken 45 days after the yellow fever booster vaccination. The source is a man younger than 45 who received the YFV17D yellow fever vaccine.

In this sample, this clonotype turned up a few times. J is TRBJ2-3 and V is TRBV5-1; no reliable D call. Germline V gene sequence: CDR1 SGHRS, CDR2 YFSETQ. V was pared by 0 bases and J by 2 bases, with 7 bases between. The CDR3 extends over 14 amino acids. The CDR3 spells CASSLGAVTDTQYF. For the CDR3, the DNA is TGCGCCAGCAGCTTGGGGGCAGTCACAGATACGCAGTATTTT.

This sequence joins TRBV15 and TRBJ2-1; D is undetermined. CDR1 LNHNV and CDR2 YYDKDF come from the germline V gene (reference sequence). V was pared by 5 bases and J by 6 bases, with 17 bases between. The CDR3 is made up of 15 amino acids. The CDR3 DNA is TGTGCCACCAGCGGCACCGGTAGGGCTCGCAATGAGCAGTTCTTC. Its protein product is CATSGTGRARNEQFF.

Regarding this clonotype: Mismatch with germline at one junction end may stem from a read error. The chain couples TRBV18 to TRBJ2-1; 9 nucleotides line up with TRBD2. This CDR3 region has 16 residues. Looked up from germline, CDR1 is KGHSH and CDR2 is LQKENI. CDR3 bases: TGTGACAGCTCAAGCGGGGGGACCGACTCCTACAATGAGCAGTTCTTC. Its translation: CDSSSGGTDSYNEQFF.